Below, one T cell receptor beta chain is given with its context. Profiled with immunoSEQ multiplex PCR; TCRdb holds only in-frame clones, not every one. The table shows about 210,000 clones, with 75% to 85% occurring only once. V lost 7 bases to trimming and J lost 9 bases; unmatched junction nucleotides: 10. The CDR3 has 14 residues. Germline-derived CDR1 and CDR2 are MNHEY and SVGAGI. These data belong to a study of blood T cell repertoires in COVID-19. The chain is built from TRBV6-5 and TRBJ1-2, with 11 bases matching TRBD1. The sequence derives from a human donor in a cohort sampled during active COVID-19. Sequenced material: peripheral blood. CDR3 amino acids: CASTKDGTGGRYTF. The CDR3 DNA sequence: TGTGCCAGCACTAAAGATGGGACAGGGGGTCGCTACACCTTC.